This T cell receptor (beta chain) was recovered during a study of T cells in Graves' hyperthyroidism and ophthalmopathy. In its sample, this clonotype was seen a few times. What was amplified from RNA transcripts were TCR beta CDR3 regions. The primer set for the first-round RT-PCR of the TCR CDR3 was HTBI. Each CDR3 protein is one row after TCRdb ran MiXCR on the multiplex PCR reads. The table records fewer than 400,000 distinct CDR3 sequences, 15% to 20% of them present only once. The CDR3 totals 15 residues. With 3 bases removed from V and 1 base from J, the gap between germline ends came to 10 bases. Patients counted as stable if ophthalmopathy did not develop within 18 months.

Material for sequencing was blood. The chain carries TRBV12-3 or TRBV12-4 and TRBJ1-5; D is uncertain. The clonotype comes from a man younger than 40 with Graves' hyperthyroidism. This CDR3 is CASSLGSLSNQPQHF. CDR3 in DNA: TGTGCCAGCAGTTTGGGCAGCCTAAGCAATCAGCCCCAGCATTTT.